These T cell receptor beta chains were read from a single sample in a study of blood T cell repertoires in COVID-19. TCRdb's copy holds only in-frame clones and misses some; the assay was immunoSEQ multiplex PCR. The repertoire holds under 250,000 clones, under 90% seen once, with around 3.3% in the top ten. The specimen sequenced was PBMCs or T cells enriched from blood (not recorded which). These receptor sequences come from a woman in her 40s who had been exposed to COVID-19. CDR3s include the opening cysteine and the closing phenylalanine or tryptophan. D genes are given only for firm matches. Only part of the rows carry a size: once, few, many, or a class if the clone is expanded.

size	V	D	J	DNA	CDR3
-	TRBV7-9	TRBD1	TRBJ1-5	TGTGCCAGCAGCGGGACAGGGGAACAGCCCCAGCATTTT	CASSGTGEQPQHF
-	TRBV6-5	TRBD1	TRBJ2-7	TGTGCCAGCAAGGGACAGGGGGATTCCTACGAGCAGTACTTC	CASKGQGDSYEQYF
-	TRBV4-2	TRBD2	TRBJ2-5	TGTGCCAGCAGCCGAACCGGGGGGGCGGACCAAGAGACCCAGTACTTC	CASSRTGGADQETQYF
many	TRBV27	TRBD1	TRBJ1-2	TGTGCCAGCACCTCCGGGACAGGGGATGGCTACACCTTC	CASTSGTGDGYTF
-	TRBV5-5	-	TRBJ1-2	TGTGCCAGCAGCTTGGATGGGGGGTATGGCTACACCTTC	CASSLDGGYGYTF
-	TRBV5-1	-	TRBJ1-2	TGCGCCAGCAGCCCTGGGGGGGATGGCAACTATGGCTACACCTTC	CASSPGGDGNYGYTF
few	TRBV5-4	-	TRBJ1-5	TGTGCCAGCAGCAGCGGGGGTCGAAGCAATCAGCCCCAGCATTTT	CASSSGGRSNQPQHF
-	TRBV30	TRBD1	TRBJ1-1	TGTGCCTGGAGTCTAGGGACAGGGGCTTTCTTT	CAWSLGTGAFF
-	TRBV7-9	-	TRBJ1-2	TGTGCCAGCAGCCTGGGACTAAGAGGGAATACCTTC	CASSLGLRGNTF
-	TRBV7-3	-	TRBJ2-2	TGTGCCAGCAGCTCCGGGGGGCTCCCATCCACCGGGGAGCTGTTTTTT	CASSSGGLPSTGELFF
-	TRBV3-1/TRBV3-2	-	TRBJ1-2	TGTGCCAGCAGCCACGCACTAAAGAGTTATGGCTACACCTTC	CASSHALKSYGYTF
few	TRBV28	-	TRBJ1-4	TGTGCCAGCTCTTCCGGAGGGTTGTCTGAAAAACTGTTTTTT	CASSSGGLSEKLFF
-	TRBV2	TRBD2	TRBJ2-2	TGTGCCAGCAGTGAAAGCGGGGGGGACGGCGGGGAGCTGTTTTTT	CASSESGGDGGELFF
-	TRBV5-1	-	TRBJ2-3	TGCGCCAGCAACTCACCAGGGACAGATACGCAGTATTTT	CASNSPGTDTQYF
few	TRBV9	-	TRBJ2-7	TGTGCCAGCAGCGTAGGTAGCTCCTACGAGCAGTACTTC	CASSVGSSYEQYF
once	TRBV9	TRBD1	TRBJ2-4	TGTGCCAGCAGCGCTGGGGGACAGACCGGCCAGTACTTC	CASSAGGQTGQYF
-	TRBV6-2/TRBV6-3	-	TRBJ2-7	TGTGCCAGCAGTGGACTGACTTCAAACTCCTACGAGCAGTACTTC	CASSGLTSNSYEQYF
-	TRBV7-2	-	TRBJ2-4	TGTGCCAGCAGCTTCCCTACAGTTAGGATAGCCAAAAACATTCAGTACTTC	CASSFPTVRIAKNIQYF
once	TRBV19	TRBD2	TRBJ2-1	TGTGCCAGTAGAGAGCGGGGGGGGCCGGTACACAATGAGCAGTTCTTC	CASRERGGPVHNEQFF
-	TRBV5-1	-	TRBJ1-1	TGCGCCAGCAGCTCACAGGTAAGGGCGAACACTGAAGCTTTCTTT	CASSSQVRANTEAFF
-	TRBV7-2	TRBD2	TRBJ2-1	TGTGCCAGCAACCACACCCGTAGCGGGGGTTACAATGAGCAGTTCTTC	CASNHTRSGGYNEQFF
-	TRBV27	TRBD1	TRBJ2-7	TGTGCCAGCCGCCAACAGGGGGCCTCCTACGAGCAGTACTTC	CASRQQGASYEQYF
-	TRBV24-1	-	TRBJ1-2	TGTGCCACCAGTGATTCTACCCTGGCAGGGGTGTATGGCTACACCTTC	CATSDSTLAGVYGYTF
-	TRBV12-3/TRBV12-4	-	TRBJ1-5	TGTGCCAGTTCCACAAGCAATCAGCCCCAGCATTTT	CASSTSNQPQHF
-	TRBV5-1	-	TRBJ1-1	TGCGCCAGCAGTTGGTTCGGAAACACACAGGGAACTGAAGCTTTCTTT	CASSWFGNTQGTEAFF
-	TRBV15	-	TRBJ2-7	TGTGCCACCAGCAGAGATTCGACATCCCAGTTCTACGAGCAGTACTTC	CATSRDSTSQFYEQYF
once	TRBV19	TRBD1	TRBJ1-4	TGTGCCAGTAGCCCGAACCCCGACAGGGCATATAATGAAAAACTGTTTTTT	CASSPNPDRAYNEKLFF
-	TRBV1	-	TRBJ1-1	TGCACCAGCAGCCAAGACGACAGGGCCATGAACACTGAAGCTTTCTTT	CTSSQDDRAMNTEAFF
-	TRBV3-1/TRBV3-2	TRBD1	TRBJ2-7	TGTGCCAGCAGCCAATGGGACAGGTCCTTTTTGCAGTACTTC	CASSQWDRSFLQYF